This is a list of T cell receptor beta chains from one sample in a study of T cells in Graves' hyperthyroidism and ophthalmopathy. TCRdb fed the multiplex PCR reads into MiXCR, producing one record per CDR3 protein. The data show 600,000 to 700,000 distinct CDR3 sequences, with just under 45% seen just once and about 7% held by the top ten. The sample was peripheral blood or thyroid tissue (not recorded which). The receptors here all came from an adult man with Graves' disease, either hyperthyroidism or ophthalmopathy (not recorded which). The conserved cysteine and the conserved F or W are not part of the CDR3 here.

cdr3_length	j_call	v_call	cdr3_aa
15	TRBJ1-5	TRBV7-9	ASSWGQGGVGNQPQH
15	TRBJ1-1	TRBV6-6	ASSYSVEELRVAEAF
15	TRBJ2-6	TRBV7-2	ASNLGPGGSGANVLT
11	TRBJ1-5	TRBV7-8	ASSSARNQPQH
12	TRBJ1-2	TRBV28	ASSLGTGRNGYT
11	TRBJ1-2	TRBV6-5	ASSYGFGYGYT
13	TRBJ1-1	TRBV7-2	ASSYTGTGRTEAF
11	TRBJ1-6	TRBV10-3	AISGTDNSPLH
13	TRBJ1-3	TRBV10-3	AISELAGSGNTIY
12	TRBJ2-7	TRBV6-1	ASSYHRYSYEQY
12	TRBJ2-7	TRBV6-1	ASSEAGTSYEQY
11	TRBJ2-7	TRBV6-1	ASSDSVSTEQY
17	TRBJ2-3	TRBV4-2	ASSPRLGTVLAGPDTQY
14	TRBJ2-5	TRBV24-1	ATSDSTDRGRETQY
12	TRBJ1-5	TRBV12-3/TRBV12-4	ASILTGSNQPQH
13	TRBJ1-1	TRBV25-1	ASLPSRQGHTEAF
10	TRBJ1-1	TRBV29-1	SVAYSGTEAF